These T cell receptor beta chains were read from a single sample in a study of blood T cell repertoires in COVID-19. Measured with immunoSEQ multiplex PCR; TCRdb has only the in-frame clones, and not every one. The sample includes some 250,000 clones, more than 75% seen only once; the top ten take 9.5% to 15%. The sample consisted of peripheral blood. The receptor source for this set is a woman in her sixties or seventies with active or convalescent COVID-19. CDR3s include the opening cysteine and the closing phenylalanine or tryptophan. The order of the fields is J gene, clone size, V gene, CDR3 protein. Clone size is not always given. Where it is, it says once, few, many or a class for expanded clones.

J gene: TRBJ1-4; clone size: -; V gene: TRBV18; CDR3 protein: CASSPRAPGGEKLFF
J gene: TRBJ1-6; clone size: -; V gene: TRBV6-6; CDR3 protein: CASSYGGQAYNSPLHF
J gene: TRBJ1-2; clone size: once; V gene: TRBV27; CDR3 protein: CASSSYRANYGYTF
J gene: TRBJ1-4; clone size: -; V gene: TRBV30; CDR3 protein: CAWSVGREGYEKLFF
J gene: TRBJ1-3; clone size: once; V gene: TRBV6-5; CDR3 protein: CASSSDRFSGNTIYF
J gene: TRBJ2-3; clone size: -; V gene: TRBV3-1/TRBV3-2; CDR3 protein: CASSQNSGGTDTQYF
J gene: TRBJ1-1; clone size: few; V gene: TRBV6-5; CDR3 protein: CASRDRRERAFF
J gene: TRBJ1-1; clone size: -; V gene: TRBV7-9; CDR3 protein: CASSLGSLGDRGRNTEAFF
J gene: TRBJ1-4; clone size: many; V gene: TRBV18; CDR3 protein: CASSADRNEKLFF
J gene: TRBJ2-3; clone size: few; V gene: TRBV7-2; CDR3 protein: CASSLASADYTDTQYF
J gene: TRBJ2-1; clone size: -; V gene: TRBV27; CDR3 protein: CASSKWGDNEQFF
J gene: TRBJ2-3; clone size: few; V gene: TRBV10-3; CDR3 protein: CAISPPLRPGGTDTQYF
J gene: TRBJ2-3; clone size: few; V gene: TRBV7-3; CDR3 protein: CASSPAGRGPTDTQYF
J gene: TRBJ2-1; clone size: -; V gene: TRBV10-1; CDR3 protein: CASSERRDFEQFF
J gene: TRBJ2-7; clone size: -; V gene: TRBV5-1; CDR3 protein: CASSLPGQGSHEQYF
J gene: TRBJ1-1; clone size: -; V gene: TRBV2; CDR3 protein: CASAQGGGPEAFF
J gene: TRBJ1-1; clone size: many; V gene: TRBV11-1; CDR3 protein: CASSRQGAGTEAFF
J gene: TRBJ2-2; clone size: -; V gene: TRBV27; CDR3 protein: CASSKGQLTGELFF
J gene: TRBJ1-2; clone size: -; V gene: TRBV7-2; CDR3 protein: CASSLTDRDGYTF
J gene: TRBJ1-3; clone size: -; V gene: TRBV6-2/TRBV6-3; CDR3 protein: CASSRGGTAGDTIYF
J gene: TRBJ1-5; clone size: -; V gene: TRBV19; CDR3 protein: CASMDRGFDQPQHF
J gene: TRBJ1-2; clone size: -; V gene: TRBV6-1; CDR3 protein: CASSESLGQVGGYTF
J gene: TRBJ1-2; clone size: -; V gene: TRBV7-8; CDR3 protein: CASSFRSGSNYGYTF
J gene: TRBJ2-7; clone size: -; V gene: TRBV6-5; CDR3 protein: CASSYSGTSGYEQYF
J gene: TRBJ2-7; clone size: few; V gene: TRBV19; CDR3 protein: CASSQDLRGGEQYF
J gene: TRBJ2-7; clone size: -; V gene: TRBV5-1; CDR3 protein: CASSLMGQGSSYEQYF
J gene: TRBJ2-2; clone size: -; V gene: TRBV2; CDR3 protein: CASKGHRNTGELFF
J gene: TRBJ1-1; clone size: -; V gene: TRBV6-6; CDR3 protein: CASSPYTEAFF
J gene: TRBJ2-7; clone size: -; V gene: TRBV24-1; CDR3 protein: CATSDALDPGGEQYF
J gene: TRBJ2-7; clone size: -; V gene: TRBV6-5; CDR3 protein: CASSSGTYEQYF
J gene: TRBJ2-3; clone size: once; V gene: TRBV6-2/TRBV6-3; CDR3 protein: CASSYSLAGASTDTQYF
J gene: TRBJ2-7; clone size: -; V gene: TRBV11-1; CDR3 protein: CASTGQVDLSEQYF
J gene: TRBJ1-5; clone size: -; V gene: TRBV19; CDR3 protein: CASSNYGELQHF
J gene: TRBJ2-5; clone size: -; V gene: TRBV5-4; CDR3 protein: CASRLASGGASETQYF
J gene: TRBJ2-5; clone size: -; V gene: TRBV6-5; CDR3 protein: CASSSHPGETQYF
J gene: TRBJ2-2; clone size: few; V gene: TRBV27; CDR3 protein: CASSYLVGPTGELFF
J gene: TRBJ2-5; clone size: -; V gene: TRBV7-8; CDR3 protein: CASSVTLAGGLETQYF
J gene: TRBJ2-4; clone size: -; V gene: TRBV28; CDR3 protein: CASSRGAGGRGNIQYF
J gene: TRBJ1-5; clone size: -; V gene: TRBV19; CDR3 protein: CASLPRAGNQPQHF
J gene: TRBJ2-3; clone size: -; V gene: TRBV6-5; CDR3 protein: CASSRTSGGTDTQYF
J gene: TRBJ2-7; clone size: -; V gene: TRBV15; CDR3 protein: CATSRDLTNYEQYF
J gene: TRBJ1-2; clone size: -; V gene: TRBV3-1/TRBV3-2; CDR3 protein: CASSQGGHRSNHF
J gene: TRBJ1-5; clone size: -; V gene: TRBV19; CDR3 protein: CASEGQGYQPQHF
J gene: TRBJ1-2; clone size: -; V gene: TRBV7-2; CDR3 protein: CASRPTGIRNGYTF
J gene: TRBJ2-1; clone size: -; V gene: TRBV21-1; CDR3 protein: CASSKDGVRGGDNEQFF
J gene: TRBJ2-7; clone size: -; V gene: TRBV19; CDR3 protein: CASSGSPGQGNEQYF
J gene: TRBJ2-5; clone size: -; V gene: TRBV20-1; CDR3 protein: CSARGGGLQETQYF
J gene: TRBJ2-3; clone size: -; V gene: TRBV7-9; CDR3 protein: CASSLSGDPDTQYF